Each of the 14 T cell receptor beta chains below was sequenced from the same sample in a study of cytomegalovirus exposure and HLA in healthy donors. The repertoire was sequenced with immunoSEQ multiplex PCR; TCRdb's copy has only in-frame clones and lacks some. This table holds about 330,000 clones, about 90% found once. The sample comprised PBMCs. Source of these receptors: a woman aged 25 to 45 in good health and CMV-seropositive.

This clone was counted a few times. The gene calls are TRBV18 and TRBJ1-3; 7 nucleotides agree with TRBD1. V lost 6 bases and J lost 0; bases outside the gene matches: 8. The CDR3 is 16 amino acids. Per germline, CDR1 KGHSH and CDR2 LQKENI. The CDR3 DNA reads TGTGCCAGCTCCCAAGGACAGGCCAACTCTGGAAACACCATATATTTT. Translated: CASSQGQANSGNTIYF.

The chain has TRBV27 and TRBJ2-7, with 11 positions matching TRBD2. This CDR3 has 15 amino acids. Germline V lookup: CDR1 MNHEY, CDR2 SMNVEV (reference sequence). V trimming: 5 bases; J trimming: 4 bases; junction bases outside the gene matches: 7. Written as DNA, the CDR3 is TGTGCCAGCAGTCAAGGGACTAGCGGACTATACGAGCAGTACTTC. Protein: CASSQGTSGLYEQYF.

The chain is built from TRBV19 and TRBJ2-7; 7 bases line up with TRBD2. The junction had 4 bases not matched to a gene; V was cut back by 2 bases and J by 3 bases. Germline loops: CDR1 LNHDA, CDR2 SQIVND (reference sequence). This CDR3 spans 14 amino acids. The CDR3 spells CASSITIAGYEQYF. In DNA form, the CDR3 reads TGTGCCAGTAGTATAACTATAGCGGGCTACGAGCAGTACTTC.

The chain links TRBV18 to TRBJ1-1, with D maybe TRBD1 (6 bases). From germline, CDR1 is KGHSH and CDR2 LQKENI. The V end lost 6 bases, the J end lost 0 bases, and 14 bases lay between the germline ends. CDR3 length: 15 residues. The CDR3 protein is CASSQGHGLNTEAFF. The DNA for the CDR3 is TGTGCCAGCTCCCAGGGACACGGTCTGAACACTGAAGCTTTCTTT. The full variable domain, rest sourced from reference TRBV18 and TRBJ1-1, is NAGVMQNPRHLVRRRGQEARLRCSPMKGHSHVYWYRQLPEEGLKFMVYLQKENIIDESGMPKERFSAEFPKEGPSILRIQQVVRGDSAAYFCASSQGHGLNTEAFFGQGTRLTVV.

The CDR3 is CASSQFTATVKAFF. In nucleotides, the CDR3 is TGTGCCAGCAGCCAATTTACCGCCACTGTGAAAGCTTTCTTT. The chain employs TRBV14 and TRBJ1-1; no definite D call. V was pared by 2 bases and J by 9 bases, with 16 bases between. CDR1 is SGHDN and CDR2 is FVKESK in the germline V gene. The CDR3 runs 14 residues.

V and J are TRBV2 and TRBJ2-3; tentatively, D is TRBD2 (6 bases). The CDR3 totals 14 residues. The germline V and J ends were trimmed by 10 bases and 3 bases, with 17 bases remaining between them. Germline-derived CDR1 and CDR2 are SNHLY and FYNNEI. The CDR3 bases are TGTGCCACTCTAGGCGGGGTAAATACAGATACGCAGTATTTT. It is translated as CATLGGVNTDTQYF.

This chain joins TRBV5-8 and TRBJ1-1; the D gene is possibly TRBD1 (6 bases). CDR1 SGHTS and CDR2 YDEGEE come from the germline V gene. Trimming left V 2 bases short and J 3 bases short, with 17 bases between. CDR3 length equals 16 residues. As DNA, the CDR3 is TGTGCCAGCAGCTTCTCTTTGGGCAGGGGTTACACTGAAGCTTTCTTT. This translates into CASSFSLGRGYTEAFF.

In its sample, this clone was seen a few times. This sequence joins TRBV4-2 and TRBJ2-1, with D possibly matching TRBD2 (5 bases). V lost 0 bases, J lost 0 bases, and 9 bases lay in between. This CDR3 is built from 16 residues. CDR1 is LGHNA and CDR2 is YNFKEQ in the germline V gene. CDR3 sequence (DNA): TGTGCCAGCAGCCAAGATCTGGGGAGCTCCTACAATGAGCAGTTCTTC. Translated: CASSQDLGSSYNEQFF.

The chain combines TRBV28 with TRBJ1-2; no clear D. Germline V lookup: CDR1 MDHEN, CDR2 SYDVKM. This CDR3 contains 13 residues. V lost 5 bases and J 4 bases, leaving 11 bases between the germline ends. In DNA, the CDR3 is TGTGCCAGCAGTCTTAACCCCCGCTATGGCTACACCTTC. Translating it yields CASSLNPRYGYTF.

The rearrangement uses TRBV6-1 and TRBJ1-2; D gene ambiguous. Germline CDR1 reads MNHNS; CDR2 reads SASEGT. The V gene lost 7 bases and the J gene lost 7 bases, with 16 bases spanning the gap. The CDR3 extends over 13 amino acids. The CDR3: CASKRVDSSGYTF. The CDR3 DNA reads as TGTGCCAGCAAAAGGGTGGACTCTTCTGGCTACACCTTC.

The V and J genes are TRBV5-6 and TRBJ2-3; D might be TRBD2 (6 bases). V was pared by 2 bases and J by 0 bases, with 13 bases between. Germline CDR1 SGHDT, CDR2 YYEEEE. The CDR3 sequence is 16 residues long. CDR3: CASSFPGGASTDTQYF. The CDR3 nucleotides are TGTGCCAGCAGCTTCCCCGGAGGGGCCAGCACAGATACGCAGTATTTT.

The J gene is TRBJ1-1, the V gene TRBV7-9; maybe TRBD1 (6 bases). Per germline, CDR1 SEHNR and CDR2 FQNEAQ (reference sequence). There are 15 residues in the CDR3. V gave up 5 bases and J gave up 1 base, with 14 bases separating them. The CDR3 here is CASSILRGGNTEAFF. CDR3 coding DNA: TGTGCCAGCAGCATCCTCAGGGGCGGGAACACTGAAGCTTTCTTT.

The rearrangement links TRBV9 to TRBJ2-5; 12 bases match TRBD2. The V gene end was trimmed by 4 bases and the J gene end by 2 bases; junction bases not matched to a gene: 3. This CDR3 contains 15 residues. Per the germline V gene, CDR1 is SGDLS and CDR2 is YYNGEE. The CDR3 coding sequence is TGTGCCAGCAGCCCAGGACTAGCGGGGCAAGAGACCCAGTACTTC. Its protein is CASSPGLAGQETQYF.

The CDR3 region has the DNA TGCAGCGTTGAAGATCAGGGACGCACTGAAGCTTTCTTT. Protein product: CSVEDQGRTEAFF. The chain recombines TRBV29-1 with TRBJ1-1; the D gene is possibly TRBD1 (5 bases). Trimming stripped 0 bases from V and 4 bases from J, with 9 bases between. The germline CDR1 and CDR2 sequences are SQVTM and ANQGSEA. CDR3 length: 13 residues.